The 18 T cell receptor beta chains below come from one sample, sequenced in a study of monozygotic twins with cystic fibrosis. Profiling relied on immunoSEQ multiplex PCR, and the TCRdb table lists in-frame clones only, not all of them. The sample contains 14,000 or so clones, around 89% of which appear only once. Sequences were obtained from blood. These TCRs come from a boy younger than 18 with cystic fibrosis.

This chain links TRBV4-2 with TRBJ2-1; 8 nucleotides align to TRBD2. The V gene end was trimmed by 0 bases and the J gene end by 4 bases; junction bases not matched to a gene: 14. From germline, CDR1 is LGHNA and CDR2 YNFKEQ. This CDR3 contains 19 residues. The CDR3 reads CASSQEVWQVGLGYNEQFF. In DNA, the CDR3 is TGTGCCAGCAGCCAAGAGGTTTGGCAGGTGGGACTAGGATACAATGAGCAGTTCTTC.

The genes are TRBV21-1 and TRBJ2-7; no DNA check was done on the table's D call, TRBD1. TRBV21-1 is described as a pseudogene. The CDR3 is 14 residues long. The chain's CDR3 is CASSIRDRCDEQYF. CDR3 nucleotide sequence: TGTGCCAGCAGCATACGGGACAGGTGCGACGAGCAGTACTTC.

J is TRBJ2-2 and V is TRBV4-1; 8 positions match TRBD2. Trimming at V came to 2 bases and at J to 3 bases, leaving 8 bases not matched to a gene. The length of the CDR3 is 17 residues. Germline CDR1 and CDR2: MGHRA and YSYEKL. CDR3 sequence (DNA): TGCGCCAGCAGCCAAACGACGGGACTAGTGGACACCGGGGAGCTGTTTTTT. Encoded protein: CASSQTTGLVDTGELFF.

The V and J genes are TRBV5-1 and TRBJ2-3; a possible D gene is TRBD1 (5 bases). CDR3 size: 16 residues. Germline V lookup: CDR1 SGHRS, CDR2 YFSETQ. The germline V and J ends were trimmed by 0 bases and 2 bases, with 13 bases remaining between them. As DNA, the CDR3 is TGCGCCAGCAGCTTGGAGGGATCAGGGCTCACAGATACGCAGTATTTT. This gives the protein CASSLEGSGLTDTQYF.

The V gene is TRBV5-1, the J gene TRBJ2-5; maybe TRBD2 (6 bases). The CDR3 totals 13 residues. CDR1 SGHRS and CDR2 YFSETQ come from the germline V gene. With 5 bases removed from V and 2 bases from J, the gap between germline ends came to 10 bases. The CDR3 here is CASRGLSQETQYF. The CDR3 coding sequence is TGCGCCAGCAGGGGACTGTCTCAAGAGACCCAGTACTTC.

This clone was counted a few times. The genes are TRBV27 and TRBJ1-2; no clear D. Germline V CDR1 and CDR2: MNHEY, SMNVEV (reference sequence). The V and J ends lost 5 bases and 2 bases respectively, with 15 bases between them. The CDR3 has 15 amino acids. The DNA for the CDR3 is TGTGCCAGCAGTAAACGGGGAGGGTCAAACTATGGCTACACCTTC. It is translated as CASSKRGGSNYGYTF.

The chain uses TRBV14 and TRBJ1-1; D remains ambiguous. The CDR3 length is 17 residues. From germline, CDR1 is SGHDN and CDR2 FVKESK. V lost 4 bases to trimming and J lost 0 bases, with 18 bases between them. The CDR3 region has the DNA TGTGCCAGCAGCCTATGGCCCTCCGGGTGGATGAACACTGAAGCTTTCTTT. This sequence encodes CASSLWPSGWMNTEAFF.

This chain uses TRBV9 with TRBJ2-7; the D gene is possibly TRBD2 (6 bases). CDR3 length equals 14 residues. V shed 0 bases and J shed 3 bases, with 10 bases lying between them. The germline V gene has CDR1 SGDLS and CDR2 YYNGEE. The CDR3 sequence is CASSVDGSIYEQYF. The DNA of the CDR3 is TGTGCCAGCAGCGTAGACGGGAGTATCTACGAGCAGTACTTC.

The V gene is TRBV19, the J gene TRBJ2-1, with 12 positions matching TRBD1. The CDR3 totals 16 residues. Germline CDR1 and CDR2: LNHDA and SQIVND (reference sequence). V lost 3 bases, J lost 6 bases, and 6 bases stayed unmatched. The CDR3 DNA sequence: TGTGCCAGTAGTATCCCGGCGGGACAGGGGGCCAATGAGCAGTTCTTC. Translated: CASSIPAGQGANEQFF.

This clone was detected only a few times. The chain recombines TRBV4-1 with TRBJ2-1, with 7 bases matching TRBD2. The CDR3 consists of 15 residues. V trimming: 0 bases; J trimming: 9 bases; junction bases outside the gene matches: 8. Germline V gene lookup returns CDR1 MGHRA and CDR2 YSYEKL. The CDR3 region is CASSQDRWREREQFF. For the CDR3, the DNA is TGCGCCAGCAGCCAAGATCGATGGCGGGAGCGTGAGCAGTTCTTC.

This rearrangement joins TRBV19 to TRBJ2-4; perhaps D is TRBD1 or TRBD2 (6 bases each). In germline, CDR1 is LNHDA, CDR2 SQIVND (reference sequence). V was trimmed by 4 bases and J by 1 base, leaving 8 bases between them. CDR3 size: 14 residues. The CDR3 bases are TGTGCCAGTAGTAAAGGGGGGGCCAAAAACATTCAGTACTTC. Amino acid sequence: CASSKGGAKNIQYF.

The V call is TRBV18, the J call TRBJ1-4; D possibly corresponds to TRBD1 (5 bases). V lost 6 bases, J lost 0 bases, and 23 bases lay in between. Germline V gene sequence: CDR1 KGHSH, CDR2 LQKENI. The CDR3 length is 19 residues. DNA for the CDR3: TGTGCCAGCTCTCCCTCACGTCGTTCAGGGCCTTCAACTAATGAAAAACTGTTTTTT. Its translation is CASSPSRRSGPSTNEKLFF. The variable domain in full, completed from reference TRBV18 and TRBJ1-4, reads NAGVMQNPRHLVRRRGQEARLRCSPMKGHSHVYWYRQLPEEGLKFMVYLQKENIIDESGMPKERFSAEFPKEGPSILRIQQVVRGDSAAYFCASSPSRRSGPSTNEKLFFGSGTQLSVL.

This CDR3 reads CSVKPRTAQETQYF. CDR3 DNA sequence: TGCAGCGTGAAACCCCGGACAGCTCAAGAGACCCAGTACTTC. The chain uses TRBV29-1 and TRBJ2-5, with TRBD1 as a possible D gene (6 bases). Germline V gene sequence: CDR1 SQVTM, CDR2 ANQGSEA. The V and J ends lost 6 bases and 2 bases respectively, with 16 bases between them. The CDR3 is 14 amino acids.

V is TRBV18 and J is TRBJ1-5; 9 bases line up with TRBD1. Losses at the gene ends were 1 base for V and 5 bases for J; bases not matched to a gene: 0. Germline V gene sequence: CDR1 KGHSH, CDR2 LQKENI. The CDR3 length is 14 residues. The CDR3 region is CASSPRTGDQPQHF. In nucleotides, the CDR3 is TGTGCCAGCTCACCACGGACAGGGGATCAGCCCCAGCATTTT.

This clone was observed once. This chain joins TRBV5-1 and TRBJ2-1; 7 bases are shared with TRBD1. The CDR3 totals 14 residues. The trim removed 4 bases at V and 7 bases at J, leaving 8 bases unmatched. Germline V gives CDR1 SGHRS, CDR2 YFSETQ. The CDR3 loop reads CASSPSTGVNEQFF. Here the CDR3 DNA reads TGCGCCAGCAGCCCATCCACAGGGGTGAATGAGCAGTTCTTC.

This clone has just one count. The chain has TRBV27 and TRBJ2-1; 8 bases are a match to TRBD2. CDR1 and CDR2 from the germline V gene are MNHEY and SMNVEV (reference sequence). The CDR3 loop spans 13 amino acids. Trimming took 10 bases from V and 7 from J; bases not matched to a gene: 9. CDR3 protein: CATVGRANNEQFF. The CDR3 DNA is TGTGCCACAGTCGGGAGGGCCAATAATGAGCAGTTCTTC.

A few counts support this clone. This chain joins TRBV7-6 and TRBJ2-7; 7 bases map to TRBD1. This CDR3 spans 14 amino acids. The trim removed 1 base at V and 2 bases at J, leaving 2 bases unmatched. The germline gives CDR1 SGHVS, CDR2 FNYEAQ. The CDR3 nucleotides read TGTGCCAGCAGCTTAGAGACAGGGCCCTACGAGCAGTACTTC. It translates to CASSLETGPYEQYF.

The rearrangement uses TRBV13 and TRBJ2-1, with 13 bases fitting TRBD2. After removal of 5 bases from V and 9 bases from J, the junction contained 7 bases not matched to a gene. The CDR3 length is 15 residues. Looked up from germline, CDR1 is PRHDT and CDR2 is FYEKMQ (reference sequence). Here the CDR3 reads CASSLLAGGPFEQFF. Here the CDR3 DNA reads TGTGCCAGCAGCCTACTAGCGGGGGGGCCTTTTGAGCAGTTCTTC.